A selection of T cell receptor beta chains follows, all from one sample in a study of cytomegalovirus exposure and HLA in healthy donors. Produced via immunoSEQ multiplex PCR; TCRdb's table is partial and in-frame only. The profile covers about 250,000 clones, with roughly 90% appearing a single time and 12% taken by the ten largest. The source material was PBMCs. The receptors shown here come from a man between 18 and 29 years old in good health and CMV-seropositive. Each CDR3 is given with its conserved first and last residue. A D gene is named only where the DNA matches it firmly. A row's size may be missing; if present it is once, few, many or a size class.

TRBV4-1	TRBD1	-	TRBJ2-1	CASSQLVGTGWHEQFF	TGCGCCAGCAGCCAACTTGTAGGGACAGGGTGGCATGAGCAGTTCTTC
TRBV19	TRBD2	few	TRBJ2-1	CASSMAGGSYNEQFF	TGTGCCAGTAGTATGGCGGGAGGCTCCTACAATGAGCAGTTCTTC
TRBV6-1	-	-	TRBJ1-2	CASSRGRGDYGYTF	TGTGCCAGCAGTCGGGGCAGGGGAGACTATGGCTACACCTTC
TRBV10-3	-	-	TRBJ1-5	CAISGTAHSNQPQHF	TGTGCCATCAGTGGGACAGCCCATAGCAATCAGCCCCAGCATTTT
TRBV6-5	-	-	TRBJ1-1	CASRLTGVNTEAFF	TGTGCCAGCAGGCTTACAGGTGTCAACACTGAAGCTTTCTTT
TRBV7-3	-	-	TRBJ1-3	CASSSIQGRGNTIYF	TGTGCCAGCAGCTCAATACAGGGTCGTGGAAACACCATATATTTT
TRBV7-9	-	-	TRBJ1-2	CASSFIVSFWGQTNYGYTF	TGTGCCAGCAGCTTTATAGTTAGTTTTTGGGGACAAACTAACTATGGCTACACCTTC
TRBV25-1	-	-	TRBJ2-7	CASSDVSETYEQYF	TGTGCCAGCAGTGATGTCTCAGAGACCTACGAGCAGTACTTC
TRBV19	-	-	TRBJ2-7	CASSITGPLSYEQYF	TGTGCCAGTAGTATAACCGGACCCCTCTCCTACGAGCAGTACTTC
TRBV28	TRBD1	-	TRBJ2-7	CASHDRGRPYEQYF	TGTGCCAGCCACGACAGGGGGCGCCCCTACGAGCAGTACTTC
TRBV5-1	-	once	TRBJ2-5	CASSWGSGETQYF	TGCGCCAGCAGCTGGGGGTCCGGGGAGACCCAGTACTTC
TRBV18	-	-	TRBJ2-5	CASSNRQETQYF	TGTGCCAGCTCAAACAGACAAGAGACCCAGTACTTC
TRBV5-6	TRBD1	-	TRBJ1-2	CASSRSGTAPPRAF	TGTGCCAGCAGCAGGTCCGGGACAGCCCCACCGAGGGCCTTC
TRBV28	TRBD2	few	TRBJ2-3	CASSLNGRAVDTQYF	TGTGCCAGCAGTTTAAACGGGAGGGCAGTCGATACGCAGTATTTT
TRBV13	-	-	TRBJ2-1	CASSLAPGPNNEQFF	TGTGCCAGCAGCTTAGCGCCGGGGCCGAACAATGAGCAGTTCTTC
TRBV5-8	-	-	TRBJ1-2	CASRRDTSFYGYTF	TGTGCCAGTCGCCGGGACACAAGCTTCTATGGCTACACCTTC
TRBV6-5	TRBD2	few	TRBJ2-7	CASSYLAGVTIYEQYF	TGTGCCAGCAGTTACCTAGCGGGAGTGACTATCTACGAGCAGTACTTC
TRBV4-3	-	-	TRBJ2-5	CASSQVGRGETQYF	TGCGCCAGCAGCCAAGTCGGGAGAGGTGAGACCCAGTACTTC
TRBV27	-	-	TRBJ2-7	CASSHSPAYEQYF	TGTGCCAGCAGCCATAGTCCCGCCTACGAGCAGTACTTC
TRBV7-6	-	-	TRBJ2-2	CASSLGEEGELFF	TGTGCCAGCAGCTTAGGAGAGGAAGGGGAGCTGTTTTTT
TRBV7-2	TRBD2	-	TRBJ2-1	CASRSTSGSNEQFF	TGTGCCAGCAGATCGACTAGCGGGAGTAATGAGCAGTTCTTC
TRBV11-2	TRBD1	-	TRBJ2-7	CASSPGQGYEQYF	TGTGCCAGCAGCCCCGGACAGGGGTACGAGCAGTACTTC
TRBV6-5	-	-	TRBJ2-7	CASRGGQASYEQYF	TGTGCCAGCCGCGGGGGACAGGCGTCCTACGAGCAGTACTTC
TRBV7-6	-	-	TRBJ2-3	CASSLQPRTDTQYF	TGTGCCAGCAGCTTACAACCACGCACAGATACGCAGTATTTT
TRBV4-1	TRBD1	-	TRBJ2-7	CASSLQGALGYEQYF	TGCGCCAGCAGCCTTCAGGGGGCGCTAGGCTACGAGCAGTACTTC
TRBV14	TRBD2	-	TRBJ2-7	CASSQASGRGYEQYF	TGTGCCAGCAGCCAAGCTAGCGGGAGGGGTTACGAGCAGTACTTC
TRBV30	-	-	TRBJ2-3	CAWSGEADTQYF	TGTGCCTGGAGTGGTGAAGCAGATACGCAGTATTTT
TRBV28	TRBD2	-	TRBJ2-1	CASNKGLVYEQFF	TGTGCCAGCAACAAAGGACTAGTCTATGAGCAGTTCTTC
TRBV29-1	TRBD1	-	TRBJ1-1	CSVDEQGAGTEAFF	TGCAGCGTTGATGAACAGGGGGCCGGAACTGAAGCTTTCTTT
TRBV18	-	few	TRBJ2-2	CASSPRTATNTGELFF	TGTGCCAGCTCACCAAGGACAGCAACGAACACCGGGGAGCTGTTTTTT
TRBV29-1	TRBD2	-	TRBJ2-3	CSTREGAGAVDTQYF	TGCAGCACGAGAGAGGGAGCGGGAGCAGTAGATACGCAGTATTTT
TRBV2	-	-	TRBJ2-2	CASRWDAGELFF	TGTGCCAGCAGATGGGACGCCGGGGAGCTGTTTTTT
TRBV29-1	TRBD1	-	TRBJ2-2	CSVASPGQGNTGELFF	TGCAGCGTTGCCTCCCCGGGACAGGGGAACACCGGGGAGCTGTTTTTT
TRBV4-1	TRBD1	-	TRBJ1-2	CASSQERDRGLKGYTF	TGCGCCAGCAGCCAAGAGAGAGACAGGGGGCTGAAGGGCTACACCTTC
TRBV2	-	-	TRBJ2-1	CASTDPGDWSYNEQFF	TGTGCCAGCACTGACCCGGGGGATTGGTCCTACAATGAGCAGTTCTTC
TRBV27	TRBD2	-	TRBJ2-1	CASSLLAGVNEQFF	TGTGCCAGCAGTTTACTAGCGGGAGTCAATGAGCAGTTCTTC